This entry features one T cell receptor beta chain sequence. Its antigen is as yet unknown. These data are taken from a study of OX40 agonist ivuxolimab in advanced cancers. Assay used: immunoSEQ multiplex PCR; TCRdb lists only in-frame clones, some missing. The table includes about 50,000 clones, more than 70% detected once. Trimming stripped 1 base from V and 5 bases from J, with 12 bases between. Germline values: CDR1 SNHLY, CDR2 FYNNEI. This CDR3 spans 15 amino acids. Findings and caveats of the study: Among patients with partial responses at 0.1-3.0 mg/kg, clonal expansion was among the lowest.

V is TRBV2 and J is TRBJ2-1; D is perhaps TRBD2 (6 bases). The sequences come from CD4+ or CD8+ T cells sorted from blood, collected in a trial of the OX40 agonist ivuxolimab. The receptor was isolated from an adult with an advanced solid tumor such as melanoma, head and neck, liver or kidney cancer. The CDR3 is CASSEGLWEDNEQFF. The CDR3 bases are TGTGCCAGCAGTGAAGGGCTGTGGGAGGACAATGAGCAGTTCTTC.